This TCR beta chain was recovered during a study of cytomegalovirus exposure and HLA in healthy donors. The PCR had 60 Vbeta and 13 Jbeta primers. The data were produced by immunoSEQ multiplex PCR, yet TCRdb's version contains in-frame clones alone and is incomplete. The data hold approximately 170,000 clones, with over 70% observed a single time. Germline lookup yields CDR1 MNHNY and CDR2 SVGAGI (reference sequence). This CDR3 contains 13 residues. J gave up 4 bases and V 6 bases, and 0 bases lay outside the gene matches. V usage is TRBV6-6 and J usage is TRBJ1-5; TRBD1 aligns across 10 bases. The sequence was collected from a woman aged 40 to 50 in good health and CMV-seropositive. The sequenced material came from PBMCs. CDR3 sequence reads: CASRGQGNQPQHF. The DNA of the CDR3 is TGTGCCAGCAGGGGACAGGGGAATCAGCCCCAGCATTTT.